This TCR beta chain was retrieved from a study of blood T cell repertoires in COVID-19. Germline assignment: CDR1 ENHRY and CDR2 SYGVKD. V lost 6 bases and J lost 0; bases outside the gene matches: 5. The CDR3 has 15 amino acids. Authors' analysis steps: Reference gene primer amplification yielded estimated nucleated cell counts. TCRdb keeps only in-frame clones here, not all; method: immunoSEQ multiplex PCR. V, J and clone size are those of that table, while D and trimming were read from the DNA. The sample shows fewer than 250,000 clones, 84% of them seen only once. Sample: peripheral blood. The sequence was collected from a woman over 75 with COVID-19, enrolled during active disease. This chain joins TRBV10-3 and TRBJ1-5; 7 nucleotides agree with TRBD1. CDR3 region: CAISQTGFSNQPQHF. The DNA for the CDR3 is TGTGCCATCAGCCAGACAGGGTTTAGCAATCAGCCCCAGCATTTT.